This T cell receptor (beta chain) was sequenced for a study of cytomegalovirus exposure and HLA in healthy donors. Healthy bone marrow donors supplied every sample. CDR1 and CDR2 (germline): MGHDK, SYGVNS. Unmatched junction bases numbered 5, after V lost 8 bases and J lost 5 bases. The CDR3 loop spans 14 amino acids. Concerning this clone itself: Its antigen remains unknown.

The PCR made use of 60 Vbeta and 13 Jbeta primers. Profiling relied on immunoSEQ multiplex PCR, and the TCRdb table lists in-frame clones only, not all of them. This sample has 200,000 to 250,000 clones, with approximately 78% found just once. General study points: The study put some 160 TCR beta chains on its list as cytomegalovirus-associated.

V and J are TRBV25-1 and TRBJ2-1; TRBD2 matches at 11 bases. The origin of this receptor is a woman aged 35 to 49 in good health and CMV-seronegative. The sample was PBMCs. CDR3 in amino acids: CASWGTSGHNEQFF. CDR3 DNA sequence: TGTGCCAGCTGGGGGACTAGCGGTCACAATGAGCAGTTCTTC.